This TCR beta chain was found in a study of T cells after yellow fever vaccination. CDR1 and CDR2 from the germline V gene are KGHSH and LQKENI. This CDR3 contains 15 residues. The V gene end was trimmed by 0 bases and the J gene end by 6 bases; junction bases not matched to a gene: 6. One entry per CDR3 protein results from TCRdb running MiXCR on the 5' RACE reads. The table shows about 320,000 distinct CDR3 sequences, with around 10% occurring only once. This clonotype was counted at least ten times. The input for sequencing was CD4+ T cells sorted from PBMCs, taken 45 days after the yellow fever booster vaccination. This sequence was found in a man younger than 35 who received the YFV17D yellow fever vaccine. The rearrangement joins TRBV18 to TRBJ2-7; 9 nucleotides match TRBD1. The CDR3 protein is CASSPPGQGSSEQYF. The DNA for the CDR3 is TGTGCCAGCTCACCACCGGGACAGGGTTCGTCCGAGCAGTACTTC.